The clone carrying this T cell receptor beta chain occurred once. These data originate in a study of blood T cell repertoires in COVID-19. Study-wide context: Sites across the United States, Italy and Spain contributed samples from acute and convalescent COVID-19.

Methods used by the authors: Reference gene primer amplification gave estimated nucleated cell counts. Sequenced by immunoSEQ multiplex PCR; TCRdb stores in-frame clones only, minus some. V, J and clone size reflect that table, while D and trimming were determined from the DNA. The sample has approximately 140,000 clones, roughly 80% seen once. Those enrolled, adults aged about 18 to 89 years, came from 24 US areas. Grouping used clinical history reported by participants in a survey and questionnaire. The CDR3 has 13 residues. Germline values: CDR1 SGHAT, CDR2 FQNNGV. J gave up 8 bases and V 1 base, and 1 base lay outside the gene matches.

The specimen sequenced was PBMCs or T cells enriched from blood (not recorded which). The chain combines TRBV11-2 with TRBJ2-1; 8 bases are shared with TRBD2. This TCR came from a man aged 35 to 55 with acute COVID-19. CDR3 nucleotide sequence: TGTGCCAGCAGCTTAGGGCGGGAGGATGAGCAGTTCTTC. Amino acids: CASSLGREDEQFF.